This passage covers 12 T cell receptor beta chains from one sample sequenced in a study of blood T cells in healthy people across ages. A second PCR of about 6 to 12 cycles used a sample-barcoded 5' primer and a J-beta primer mix. From the 5' RACE reads, TCRdb called clonotypes with MiXCR, one entry per CDR3 protein. This table has about 830,000 distinct CDR3 sequences, roughly 60% appearing once. Sequenced input: blood. Receptors were obtained from a man aged 25-40 years in good health.

This clonotype was observed a few times. This chain uses TRBV28 with TRBJ1-6; maybe TRBD1 (5 bases). This CDR3 contains 15 residues. Germline V gives CDR1 MDHEN, CDR2 SYDVKM. Deletions cut 0 bases from V and 7 bases from J, with 10 bases between. The CDR3 coding sequence is TGTGCCAGCAGTTTATGGGGGGGGAGGAATTCACCCCTCCACTTT. Translating gives CASSLWGGRNSPLHF.

The V call is TRBV15, the J call TRBJ2-3; 11 nucleotides line up with TRBD2. The germline V gene has CDR1 LNHNV and CDR2 YYDKDF (reference sequence). V shed 0 bases and J 4 bases; nucleotides not matched to a gene: 6. This CDR3 is 17 amino acids long. The CDR3 reads CATSRDRLAGGSDTQYF. In DNA form, the CDR3 reads TGTGCCACCAGCAGAGATCGGCTAGCGGGGGGTTCAGATACGCAGTATTTT. The variable domain in full, with the rest retrieved from reference TRBV15 and TRBJ2-3, is DAMVIQNPRYQVTQFGKPVTLSCSQTLNHNVMYWYQQKSSQAPKLLFHYYDKDFNNEADTPDNFQSRRPNTSFCFLDIRSPGLGDTAMYLCATSRDRLAGGSDTQYFGPGTRLTVL.

This clonotype was seen a handful of times. V usage is TRBV15 and J usage is TRBJ2-1, with D perhaps TRBD1 (6 bases). The CDR3 contains 13 residues. Germline CDR1 LNHNV, CDR2 YYDKDF (reference sequence). V was cut by 5 bases and J by 8 bases, with 13 bases left in between. CDR3 amino acids: CATSPGAGDEQFF. In DNA, the CDR3 is TGTGCCACCAGCCCAGGGGCGGGCGATGAGCAGTTCTTC.

V and J are TRBV10-3 and TRBJ1-1; D might be TRBD1 (6 bases). Germline V CDR1 and CDR2: ENHRY, SYGVKD. V was pared by 5 bases and J by 1 base, with 20 bases between. This CDR3 has 17 residues. The CDR3 reads CAISSEQGTWENTEAFF. CDR3 in DNA: TGTGCCATCAGTTCGGAACAGGGTACTTGGGAGAACACTGAAGCTTTCTTT.

There are a few counts of this clonotype. The rearrangement links TRBV20-1 to TRBJ2-3, with TRBD1 as a possible D gene (5 bases). The CDR3 has 13 amino acids. V was trimmed by 6 bases and J by 4 bases, leaving 14 bases between them. In germline, CDR1 is DFQATT, CDR2 SNEGSKA (reference sequence). CDR3 amino acids: CSASRQLPDTQYF. For the CDR3, the DNA is TGCAGTGCGTCTCGACAGCTACCAGATACGCAGTATTTT.

The V gene is TRBV30, the J gene TRBJ2-4; D ambiguous. This CDR3 contains 17 residues. Germline V lookup: CDR1 GTSNPN, CDR2 SVGIG (reference sequence). The ends were cut back, 0 bases at V and 1 base at J, with 16 bases in the middle. The DNA of the CDR3 is TGTGCCTGGAGTGTCACCACGTTAGAGGTCGCCAAAAACATTCAGTACTTC. This encodes CAWSVTTLEVAKNIQYF.

The gene calls are TRBV6-5 and TRBJ2-7; tentative D call: TRBD2 (6 bases). Trimming removed 6 bases from V and 1 base from J, with 10 bases in between. Germline CDR1 and CDR2: MNHEY and SVGAGI. There are 13 residues in the CDR3. CDR3: CASRRSGSYEQYF. DNA of the CDR3: TGTGCCAGCAGACGTAGCGGATCCTACGAGCAGTACTTC.

J is TRBJ2-1 and V is TRBV21-1; TRBD2, as called in the table, went unchecked against the DNA. TRBV21-1 is shown as a pseudogene. This CDR3 contains 15 residues. The CDR3 nucleotides read TGTGCCAGCACCCATGAGAGGGTGACCTACAATGAGCAGTTCTTC. Its translation: CASTHERVTYNEQFF.

Regarding this clonotype: A read error may account for a junction end that differs from germline. This chain joins TRBV4-1 and TRBJ2-2, with D uncertain. Per germline, CDR1 MGHRA and CDR2 YSYEKL. This CDR3 region has 14 residues. The CDR3, as DNA: TGCGCCAGCAGCCAAGGCCAGAACCCCGGGGAGCTGTTTTTT. Translated: CASSQGQNPGELFF.

This chain uses TRBV4-2 with TRBJ2-1; 10 bases are shared with TRBD1. This CDR3 comprises 16 residues. The J segment lost 10 bases and the V segment lost 0 bases, leaving 9 bases of the junction unmatched. From germline, CDR1 is LGHNA and CDR2 YNFKEQ. This CDR3 reads CASSQDGTGAYEEQFF. CDR3 DNA: TGTGCCAGCAGCCAAGATGGGACAGGGGCCTATGAGGAGCAGTTCTTC.

The rearrangement links TRBV6-2 or TRBV6-3 to TRBJ2-2; D gene unclear. The CDR3 has 12 residues. Trimming pared 6 bases from V and 3 bases from J, leaving 5 bases between. The germline gives CDR1 MNHEY, CDR2 SVGEGT. The DNA of the CDR3 is TGTGCCAGCAGGCCTTACACCGGGGAGCTGTTTTTT. This codes for CASRPYTGELFF.

The rearrangement joins TRBV7-2 to TRBJ1-1; TRBD1 matches 7 bases. Germline CDR1 is SGHTA and CDR2 is FQGNSA. The CDR3 extends over 17 amino acids. The ends lost 5 bases at V and 4 bases at J; junction bases unmatched: 16. Here the CDR3 DNA reads TGTGCCAGCAGCATCCCACCGGGACAGACCTTGAGCACTGAAGCTTTCTTT. Its protein product is CASSIPPGQTLSTEAFF.